Below are 7 T cell receptor beta chains sequenced from a single sample in a study of CD8 T cells in ankylosing spondylitis. MiXCR, run by TCRdb on the 5' RACE reads, gives a single entry per CDR3 protein. The data contain around 150,000 distinct CDR3 sequences, 9.5% to 12% of them seen just once; the ten biggest clones take up over 4%. Sequencing was performed on blood, either unsorted or a sorted T cell fraction (not recorded which). The receptors were sampled from a female donor with ankylosing spondylitis or in good health (not recorded which).

This clonotype was detected many times. The chain has TRBV24-1 and TRBJ2-1, with TRBD2 matching over 11 bases. The CDR3 length is 15 residues. CDR1 and CDR2 from the germline V gene are KGHDR and SFDVKD. Trimming at V came to 5 bases and at J to 7 bases, leaving 6 bases not matched to a gene. CDR3 protein: CATSGVAGGLNEQFF. The CDR3 DNA reads as TGTGCCACCAGTGGTGTAGCGGGGGGGCTGAATGAGCAGTTCTTC.

This clonotype was counted at least ten times. The V gene is TRBV5-1, the J gene TRBJ2-5; D is unclear. In germline, CDR1 is SGHRS, CDR2 YFSETQ. CDR3 length: 15 amino acids. The ends were cut back, 4 bases at V and 1 base at J, with 14 bases in the middle. CDR3 coding DNA: TGCGCCAGCAGCCGCCTCACAGAAATCCAAGAGACCCAGTACTTC. It codes for CASSRLTEIQETQYF. The full variable domain, in which reference TRBV5-1 and TRBJ2-5 provide the parts outside the CDR3, is KAGVTQTPRYLIKTRGQQVTLSCSPISGHRSVSWYQQTPGQGLQFLFEYFSETQRNKGNFPGRFSGRQFSNSRSEMNVSTLELGDSALYLCASSRLTEIQETQYFGPGTRLLVL.

This clonotype was seen repeatedly, ten times or more. The J gene is TRBJ2-3, the V gene TRBV12-3 or TRBV12-4, with 7 bases matching TRBD1. Losses at the gene ends were 10 bases for V and 3 bases for J; bases not matched to a gene: 4. CDR3 length: 12 residues. Written as DNA, the CDR3 is TGTGCCACCGGGACAGTGACAGATACGCAGTATTTT. This sequence encodes CATGTVTDTQYF.

This clonotype was seen many times. CDR3 sequence (DNA): TGCAGTGCTATACTAGCGGGGGGTGGTAATGAGCAGTTCTTC. Amino acids: CSAILAGGGNEQFF. The chain joins TRBV20-1 to TRBJ2-1, with 12 bases fitting TRBD2. Germline values: CDR1 DFQATT, CDR2 SNEGSKA (reference sequence). Trimming cost V 4 bases and J 7 bases; bases outside gene matches: 5. CDR3 size: 14 residues.

The chain is built from TRBV7-9 and TRBJ2-5; 8 nucleotides agree with TRBD2. The V gene end was trimmed by 2 bases and the J gene end by 2 bases; junction bases not matched to a gene: 10. Per the germline V gene, CDR1 is SEHNR and CDR2 is FQNEAQ (reference sequence). The CDR3 consists of 17 residues. The CDR3 nucleotides are TGTGCCAGCAGCTTATCGGCGGGGGGCCCGTTTCAAGAGACCCAGTACTTC. Its translation is CASSLSAGGPFQETQYF. Variable domain in full (rest from reference TRBV7-9 and TRBJ2-5): DTGVSQNPRHKITKRGQNVTFRCDPISEHNRLYWYRQTLGQGPEFLTYFQNEAQLEKSRLLSDRFSAERPKGSFSTLEIQRTEQGDSAMYLCASSLSAGGPFQETQYFGPGTRLLVL.

This clonotype was counted at least ten times. The chain carries TRBV5-1 and TRBJ1-6; D is uncertain. The CDR3 is 17 amino acids. Germline CDR1 is SGHRS and CDR2 is YFSETQ. V was clipped by 2 bases and J by 6 bases, with 18 bases between them. The CDR3: CASSFGPGETINSPLHF. CDR3 coding DNA: TGCGCCAGCAGCTTTGGGCCCGGGGAAACAATTAATTCACCCCTCCACTTT.

There are many counts of this clonotype. The chain carries TRBV5-1 and TRBJ2-7; D is possibly TRBD1 (5 bases). Germline values: CDR1 SGHRS, CDR2 YFSETQ. The CDR3 totals 14 residues. Trimming cost V 0 bases and J 4 bases, with 11 bases left between them. CDR3 amino acids: CASSLEKGLYEQYF. The CDR3 DNA follows: TGCGCCAGCAGCTTGGAAAAGGGGTTATACGAGCAGTACTTC.